This TCR beta chain comes out of a study of beta chain features in type 1 diabetes. Remarks on this clone: The target antigen is unknown.

Overall study results and limits: More deletions and fewer insertions at VDJ junctions were found in patients with type 1 diabetes.

Sequencing targeted expressed TCRB transcripts, as all isolated RNA had been reverse transcribed. The repertoire was sequenced with immunoSEQ multiplex PCR; TCRdb's copy has only in-frame clones and lacks some. Here the sample spans more than 140,000 clones, approximately 9.8% being singletons. Central memory, naive, regulatory and stem cell-like memory CD4+ cells were sorted by CD45RO/CCR7/CD25/CD127/CD95/CD27. This clonotype was obtained from a woman aged 40 to 50 in good health. What was sequenced was central memory CD4+ T cells from blood.

The CDR3 reads CASLVTDSQTQYF. The CDR3 DNA reads TGTGCCAGCTTGGTTACGGACAGTCAGACCCAGTACTTC. V gene TRBV2 combines with J gene TRBJ2-5; D perhaps matches TRBD1 (6 bases). The CDR3 runs 13 residues. In germline, CDR1 is SNHLY, CDR2 FYNNEI. The V gene lost 8 bases and the J gene lost 6 bases, with 16 bases spanning the gap.